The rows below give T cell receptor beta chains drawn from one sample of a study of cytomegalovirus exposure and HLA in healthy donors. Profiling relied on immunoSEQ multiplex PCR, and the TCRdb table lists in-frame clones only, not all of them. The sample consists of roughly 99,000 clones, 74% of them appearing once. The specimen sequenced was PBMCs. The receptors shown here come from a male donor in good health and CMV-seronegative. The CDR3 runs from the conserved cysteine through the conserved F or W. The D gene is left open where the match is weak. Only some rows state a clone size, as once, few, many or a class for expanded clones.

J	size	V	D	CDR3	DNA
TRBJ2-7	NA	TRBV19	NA	CASSATPYEQYF	TGTGCCAGTAGTGCAACTCCGTACGAGCAGTACTTC
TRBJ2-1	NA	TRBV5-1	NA	CASSLEAREDEQFF	TGCGCCAGCAGTTTGGAGGCGAGGGAGGATGAGCAGTTCTTC
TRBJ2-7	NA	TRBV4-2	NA	CASSQGLVGRDFSYEQYF	TGTGCCAGCAGCCAAGGCCTAGTGGGAAGGGACTTTTCCTACGAGCAGTACTTC
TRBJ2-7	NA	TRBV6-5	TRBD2	CASSFGLAGFSYEQYF	TGTGCCAGCAGTTTTGGACTAGCGGGGTTCTCCTACGAGCAGTACTTC
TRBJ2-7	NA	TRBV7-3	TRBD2	CASSRRGGSATYEQYF	TGTGCCAGCAGCCGCCGGGGGGGTAGCGCTACCTACGAGCAGTACTTC
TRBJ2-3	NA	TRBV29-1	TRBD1	CSVDDRGTDTQYF	TGCAGCGTTGATGACAGGGGCACAGATACGCAGTATTTT
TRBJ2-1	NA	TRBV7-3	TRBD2	CASSITSGDYNEQFF	TGTGCCAGCAGCATAACTAGCGGAGACTACAATGAGCAGTTCTTC
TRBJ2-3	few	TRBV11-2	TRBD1	CASSLSRDRGPDTQYF	TGTGCCAGCAGCTTGAGTCGGGACAGAGGTCCAGATACGCAGTATTTT
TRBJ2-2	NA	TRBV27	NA	CASSPSDTGELFF	TGTGCCAGCAGTCCCTCGGACACCGGGGAGCTGTTTTTT
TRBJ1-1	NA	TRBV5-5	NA	CASSLGAGPPNTEAFF	TGTGCCAGCAGCTTGGGGGCAGGGCCTCCGAACACTGAAGCTTTCTTT
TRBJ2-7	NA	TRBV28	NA	CASSLASLFGYEQYF	TGTGCCAGCAGTTTAGCGTCCCTATTCGGCTACGAGCAGTACTTC
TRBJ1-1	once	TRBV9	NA	CASSVRSNTEAFF	TGTGCCAGCAGCGTACGGTCAAACACTGAAGCTTTCTTT
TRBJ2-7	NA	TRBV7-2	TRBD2	CASSFQRERAYF	TGTGCCAGCAGCTTCCAGCGGGAAAGGGCGTACTTC
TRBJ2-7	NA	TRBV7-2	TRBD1	CASSVLQGIYEQYF	TGTGCCAGCAGCGTACTACAGGGGATCTACGAGCAGTACTTC
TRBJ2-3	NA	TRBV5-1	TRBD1	CASSLGQGAQYF	TGCGCCAGCAGTCTCGGACAGGGTGCGCAGTATTTT
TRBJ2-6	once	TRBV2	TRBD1	CASRQGALGANVLTF	TGTGCCAGCAGACAGGGGGCGCTAGGGGCCAACGTCCTGACTTTC
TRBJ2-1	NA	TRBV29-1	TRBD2	CSVVAGVGNEQFF	TGCAGCGTTGTAGCGGGAGTGGGCAATGAGCAGTTCTTC
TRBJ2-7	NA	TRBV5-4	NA	CASSGTRSVYEQYF	TGTGCCAGCAGCGGGACACGGTCCGTCTACGAGCAGTACTTC
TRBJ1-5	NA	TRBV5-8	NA	CASSFRDQPQHF	TGTGCCAGCAGCTTCAGGGATCAGCCCCAGCATTTT
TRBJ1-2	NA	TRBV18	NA	CASLETSTSFNYGYTF	TGTGCCAGCTTGGAAACCTCGACTTCCTTCAACTATGGCTACACCTTC
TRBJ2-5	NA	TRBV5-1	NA	CASSFDGTQETQYF	TGCGCCAGCAGCTTTGACGGGACTCAAGAGACCCAGTACTTC
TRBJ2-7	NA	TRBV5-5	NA	CASSLSTGFPYEQYF	TGTGCCAGCAGCCTATCTACAGGGTTCCCCTACGAGCAGTACTTC
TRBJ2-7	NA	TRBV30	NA	CAWSPSYEQYF	TGTGCCTGGAGTCCCAGCTACGAGCAGTACTTC
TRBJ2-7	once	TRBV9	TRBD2	CASTQGREGVYEQYF	TGTGCCAGCACCCAGGGGCGGGAGGGCGTCTACGAGCAGTACTTC
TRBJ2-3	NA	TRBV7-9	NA	CASSPRGTDTQYF	TGTGCCAGCAGCCCCCGGGGCACAGATACGCAGTATTTT
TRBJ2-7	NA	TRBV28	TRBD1	CASSGPGGSYEQYF	TGTGCCAGCAGTGGCCCAGGGGGCTCCTACGAGCAGTACTTC
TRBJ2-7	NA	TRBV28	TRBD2	CASRLGLAGGEQYF	TGTGCCAGCAGGTTGGGACTAGCGGGAGGGGAGCAGTACTTC